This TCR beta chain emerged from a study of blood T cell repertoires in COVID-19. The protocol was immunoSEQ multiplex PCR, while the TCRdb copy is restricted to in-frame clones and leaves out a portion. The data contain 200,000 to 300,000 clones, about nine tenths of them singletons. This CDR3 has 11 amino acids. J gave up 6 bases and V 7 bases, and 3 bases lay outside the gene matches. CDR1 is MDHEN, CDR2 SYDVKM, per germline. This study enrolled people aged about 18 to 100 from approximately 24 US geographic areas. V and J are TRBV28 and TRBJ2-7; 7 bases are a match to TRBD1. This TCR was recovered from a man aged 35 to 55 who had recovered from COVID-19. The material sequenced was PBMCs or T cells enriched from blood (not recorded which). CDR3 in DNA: TGTGCCAGCACAGGGGGACGCGAGCAGTACTTC. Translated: CASTGGREQYF.